The T cell receptor beta chain under discussion was sequenced for a study of OX40 agonist ivuxolimab in advanced cancers. The method was immunoSEQ multiplex PCR; TCRdb's version includes in-frame clones alone and lacks a portion of them. The sample consists of about 55,000 clones, approximately 80% of them appearing once. The CDR3 consists of 15 residues. The germline gives CDR1 MNHEY, CDR2 SVGAGI. V lost 2 bases to trimming and J lost 1 base, with 12 bases between them. The sample was CD4+ or CD8+ T cells sorted from blood, taken in a trial of the OX40 agonist ivuxolimab. This chain connects TRBV6-5 to TRBJ2-7; D call uncertain. This receptor was taken from an adult with an advanced solid tumor such as melanoma, head and neck, liver or kidney cancer. The DNA for the CDR3 is TGTGCCAGCAGTTACGCTTTGGAGAGTTCCTACGAGCAGTACTTC. Encoded protein: CASSYALESSYEQYF.